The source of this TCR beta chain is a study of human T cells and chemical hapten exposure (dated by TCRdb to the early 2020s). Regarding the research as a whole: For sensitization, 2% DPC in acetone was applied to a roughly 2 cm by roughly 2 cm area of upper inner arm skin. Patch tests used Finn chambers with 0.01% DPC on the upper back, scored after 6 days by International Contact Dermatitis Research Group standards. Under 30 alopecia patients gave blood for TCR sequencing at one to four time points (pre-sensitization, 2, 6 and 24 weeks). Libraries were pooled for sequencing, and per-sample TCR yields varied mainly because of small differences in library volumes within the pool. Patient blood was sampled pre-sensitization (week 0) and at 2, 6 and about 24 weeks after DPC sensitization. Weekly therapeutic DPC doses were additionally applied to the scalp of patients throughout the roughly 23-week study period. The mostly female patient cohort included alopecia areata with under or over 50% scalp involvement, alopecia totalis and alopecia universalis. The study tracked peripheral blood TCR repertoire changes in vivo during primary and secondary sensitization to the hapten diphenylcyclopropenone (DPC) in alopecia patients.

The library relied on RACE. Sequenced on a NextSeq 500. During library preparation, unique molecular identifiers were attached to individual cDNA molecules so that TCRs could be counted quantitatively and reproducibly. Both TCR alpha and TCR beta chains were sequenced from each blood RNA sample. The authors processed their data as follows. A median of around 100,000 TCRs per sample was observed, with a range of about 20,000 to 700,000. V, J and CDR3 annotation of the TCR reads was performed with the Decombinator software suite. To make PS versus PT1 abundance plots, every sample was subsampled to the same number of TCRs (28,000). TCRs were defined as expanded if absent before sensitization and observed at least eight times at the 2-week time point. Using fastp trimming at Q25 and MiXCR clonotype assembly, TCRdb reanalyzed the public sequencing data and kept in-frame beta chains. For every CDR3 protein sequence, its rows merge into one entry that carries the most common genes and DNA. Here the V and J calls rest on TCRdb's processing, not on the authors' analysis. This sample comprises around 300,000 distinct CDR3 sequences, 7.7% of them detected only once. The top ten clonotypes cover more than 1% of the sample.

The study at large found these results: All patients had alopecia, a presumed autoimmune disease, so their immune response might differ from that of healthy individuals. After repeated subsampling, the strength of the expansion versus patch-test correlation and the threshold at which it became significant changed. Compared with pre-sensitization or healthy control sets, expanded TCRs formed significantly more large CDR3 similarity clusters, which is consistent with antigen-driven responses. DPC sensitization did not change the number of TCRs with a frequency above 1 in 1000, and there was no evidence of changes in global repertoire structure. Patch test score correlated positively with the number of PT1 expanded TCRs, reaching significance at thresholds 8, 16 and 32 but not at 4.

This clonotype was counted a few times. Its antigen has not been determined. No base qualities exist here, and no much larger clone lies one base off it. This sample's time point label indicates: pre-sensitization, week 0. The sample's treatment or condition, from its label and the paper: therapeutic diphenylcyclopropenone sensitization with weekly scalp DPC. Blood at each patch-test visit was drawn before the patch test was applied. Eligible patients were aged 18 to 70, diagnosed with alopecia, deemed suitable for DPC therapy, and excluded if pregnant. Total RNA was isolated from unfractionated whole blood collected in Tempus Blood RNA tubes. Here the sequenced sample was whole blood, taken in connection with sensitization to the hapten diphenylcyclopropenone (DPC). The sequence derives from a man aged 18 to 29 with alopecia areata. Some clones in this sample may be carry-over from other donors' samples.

CDR3 reads: CASIPGGGRDTQYF. The sequence in DNA is TGTGCCAGCATCCCAGGGGGCGGGAGGGATACGCAGTATTTT. This receptor chain uses TRBV28 and TRBJ2-3; the D segment is perhaps TRBD1 or TRBD2, each sharing 8 matched bases. From the cysteine up to the phenylalanine, the CDR3 has a length of 14 residues. Of the read, only the CDR3 DNA is kept; its 42 bases are in frame from base 1. The germline V gene specifies MDHEN as CDR1 and SYDVKM as CDR2. V is clipped by 7 bases and J by 6 bases, and the sequence between their germline boundaries is 17 bases long.